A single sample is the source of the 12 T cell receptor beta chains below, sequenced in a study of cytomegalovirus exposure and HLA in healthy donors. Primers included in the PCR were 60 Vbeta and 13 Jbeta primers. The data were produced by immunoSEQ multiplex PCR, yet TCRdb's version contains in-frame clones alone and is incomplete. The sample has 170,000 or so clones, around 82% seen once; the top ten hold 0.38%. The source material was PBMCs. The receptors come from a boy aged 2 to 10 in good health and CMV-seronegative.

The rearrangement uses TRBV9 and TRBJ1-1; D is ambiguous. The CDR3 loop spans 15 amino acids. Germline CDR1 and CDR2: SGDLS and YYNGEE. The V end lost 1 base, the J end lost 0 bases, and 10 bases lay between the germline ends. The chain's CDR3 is CASSVIGDMNTEAFF. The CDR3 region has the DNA TGTGCCAGCAGCGTAATCGGGGATATGAACACTGAAGCTTTCTTT.

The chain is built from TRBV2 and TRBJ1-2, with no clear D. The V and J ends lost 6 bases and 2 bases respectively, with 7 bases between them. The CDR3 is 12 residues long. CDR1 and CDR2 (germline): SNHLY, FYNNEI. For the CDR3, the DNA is TGTGCCAGCAGGCAGGAAAACTATGGCTACACCTTC. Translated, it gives CASRQENYGYTF.

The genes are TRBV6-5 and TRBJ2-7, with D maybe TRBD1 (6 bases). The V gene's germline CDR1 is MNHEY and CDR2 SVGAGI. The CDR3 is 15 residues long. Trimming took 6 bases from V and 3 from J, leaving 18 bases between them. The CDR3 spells CASSIETGRYYEQYF. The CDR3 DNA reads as TGTGCCAGCAGCATCGAGACAGGCCGGTACTACGAGCAGTACTTC.

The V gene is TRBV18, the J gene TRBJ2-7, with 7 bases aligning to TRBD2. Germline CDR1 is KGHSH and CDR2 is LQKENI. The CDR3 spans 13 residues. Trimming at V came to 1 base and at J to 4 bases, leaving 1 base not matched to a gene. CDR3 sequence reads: CASSPLGGYEQYF. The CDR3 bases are TGTGCCAGCTCACCACTGGGGGGGTACGAGCAGTACTTC.

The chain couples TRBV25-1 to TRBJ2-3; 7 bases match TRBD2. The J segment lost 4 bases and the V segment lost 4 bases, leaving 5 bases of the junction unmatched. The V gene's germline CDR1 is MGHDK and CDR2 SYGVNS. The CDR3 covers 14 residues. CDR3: CASSVTSRSDTQYF. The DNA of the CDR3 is TGTGCCAGCAGTGTGACTAGCAGGTCAGATACGCAGTATTTT. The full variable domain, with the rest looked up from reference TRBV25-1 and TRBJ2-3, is EADIYQTPRYLVIGTGKKITLECSQTMGHDKMYWYQQDPGMELHLIHYSYGVNSTEKGDLSSESTVSRIRTEHFPLTLESARPSHTSQYLCASSVTSRSDTQYFGPGTRLTVL.

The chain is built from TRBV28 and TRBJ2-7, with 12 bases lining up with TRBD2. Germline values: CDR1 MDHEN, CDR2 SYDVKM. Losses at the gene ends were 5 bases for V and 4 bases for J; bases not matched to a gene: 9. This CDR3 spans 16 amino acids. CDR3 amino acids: CASSTDLAGGPYEQYF. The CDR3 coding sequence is TGTGCCAGCAGTACCGACCTAGCGGGAGGGCCGTACGAGCAGTACTTC.

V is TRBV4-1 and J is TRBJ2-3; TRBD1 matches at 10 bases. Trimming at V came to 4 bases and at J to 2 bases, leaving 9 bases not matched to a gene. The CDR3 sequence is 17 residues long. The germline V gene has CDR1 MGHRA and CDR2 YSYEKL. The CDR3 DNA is TGCGCCAGCAGCCCTATACAGCGACAGGGGGCCACAGATACGCAGTATTTT. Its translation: CASSPIQRQGATDTQYF.

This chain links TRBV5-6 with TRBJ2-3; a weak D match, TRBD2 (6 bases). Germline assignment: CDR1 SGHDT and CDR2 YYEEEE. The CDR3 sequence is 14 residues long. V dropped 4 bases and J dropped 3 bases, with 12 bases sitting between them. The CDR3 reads CASSQAGGTDTQYF. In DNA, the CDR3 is TGTGCCAGCAGCCAAGCGGGTGGGACAGATACGCAGTATTTT.

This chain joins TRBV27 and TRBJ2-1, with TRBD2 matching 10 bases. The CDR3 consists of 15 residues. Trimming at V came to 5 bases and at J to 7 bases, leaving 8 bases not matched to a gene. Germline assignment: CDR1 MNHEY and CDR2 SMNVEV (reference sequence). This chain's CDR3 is CASSGVASGRNEQFF. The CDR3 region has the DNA TGTGCCAGCAGTGGGGTCGCTAGCGGGAGAAATGAGCAGTTCTTC.

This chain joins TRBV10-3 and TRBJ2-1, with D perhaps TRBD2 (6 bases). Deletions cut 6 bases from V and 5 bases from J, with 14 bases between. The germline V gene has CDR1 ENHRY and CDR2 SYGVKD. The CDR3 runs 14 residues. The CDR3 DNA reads TGTGCCATCAGGGCGGGGAGCGACAACAATGAGCAGTTCTTC. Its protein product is CAIRAGSDNNEQFF.

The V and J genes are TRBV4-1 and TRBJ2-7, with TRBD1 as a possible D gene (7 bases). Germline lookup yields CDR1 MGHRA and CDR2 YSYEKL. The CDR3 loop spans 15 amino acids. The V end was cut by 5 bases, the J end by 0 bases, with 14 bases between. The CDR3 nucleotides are TGCGCCAGCAGCGTCAGGGGGGTTCCCTCCTACGAGCAGTACTTC. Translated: CASSVRGVPSYEQYF.

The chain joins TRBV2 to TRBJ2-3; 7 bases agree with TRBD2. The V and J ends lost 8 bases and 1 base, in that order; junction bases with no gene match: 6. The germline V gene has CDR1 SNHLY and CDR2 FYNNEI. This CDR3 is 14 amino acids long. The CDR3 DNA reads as TGTGCCAGCGATCTAGCGGAGGGCACAGATACGCAGTATTTT. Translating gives CASDLAEGTDTQYF.